Included here is one T cell receptor beta chain sequence, with context. The antigen is undetermined. The data were obtained in a study of T cell responses to AZD1222 COVID-19 vaccine. Across the study: Analysis merged second doses at about 4 or about 12 weeks. General observations from the study: Donors were mostly white British, more females; clonal diversity possibly underestimated. Spike-specific TCR repertoires showed rising breadth and depth after two AZD1222 doses. Just five to seven people given AZD1222 tested seropositive at baseline.

The data were produced by immunoSEQ multiplex PCR, yet TCRdb's version contains in-frame clones alone and is incomplete. The table records 110,000 to 150,000 clones, roughly nine tenths of them present only once. Looked up from germline, CDR1 is GTSNPN and CDR2 is SVGIG (reference sequence). The CDR3 consists of 14 residues. J lost 8 bases, V lost 2 bases, and 6 bases had no gene match. The V call is TRBV30, the J call TRBJ1-2; TRBD1 matches at 12 bases. This specimen was peripheral blood, taken on day 0 of AZD1222 vaccination. The TCR originated in an adult in good health. CDR3 DNA sequence: TGTGCCTGGAGTACCGGGACAGGGGGCGGCGGCTACACCTTC. Translating it yields CAWSTGTGGGGYTF.